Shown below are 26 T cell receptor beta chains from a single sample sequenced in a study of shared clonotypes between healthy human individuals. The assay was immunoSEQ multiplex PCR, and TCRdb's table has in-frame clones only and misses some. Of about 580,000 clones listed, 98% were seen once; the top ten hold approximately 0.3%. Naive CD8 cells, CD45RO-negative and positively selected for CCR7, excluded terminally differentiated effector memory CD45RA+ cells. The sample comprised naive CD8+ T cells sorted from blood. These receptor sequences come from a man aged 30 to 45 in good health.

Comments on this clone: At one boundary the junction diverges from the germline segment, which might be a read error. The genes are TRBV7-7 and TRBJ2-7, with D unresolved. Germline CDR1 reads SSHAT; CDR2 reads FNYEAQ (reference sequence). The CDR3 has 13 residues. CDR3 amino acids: CASSPGLSYEQYF. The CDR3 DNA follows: TGTGCTAGCAGCCCTGGGCTCTCCTACGAGCAGTACTTC.

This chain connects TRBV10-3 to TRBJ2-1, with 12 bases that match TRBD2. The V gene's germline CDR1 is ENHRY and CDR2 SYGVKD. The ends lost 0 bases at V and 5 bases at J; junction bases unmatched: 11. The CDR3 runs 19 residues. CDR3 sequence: CAISESTVTSGRTHNEQFF. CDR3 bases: TGTGCCATCAGTGAGTCGACGGTAACTAGCGGGAGGACCCACAATGAGCAGTTCTTC.

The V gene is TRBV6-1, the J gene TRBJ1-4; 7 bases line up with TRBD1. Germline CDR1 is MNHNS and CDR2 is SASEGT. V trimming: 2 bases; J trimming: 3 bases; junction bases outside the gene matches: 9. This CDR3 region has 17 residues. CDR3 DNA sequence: TGTGCCAGCAGTGAATGGAAGGGGGCGAATGCTAATGAAAAACTGTTTTTT. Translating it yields CASSEWKGANANEKLFF.

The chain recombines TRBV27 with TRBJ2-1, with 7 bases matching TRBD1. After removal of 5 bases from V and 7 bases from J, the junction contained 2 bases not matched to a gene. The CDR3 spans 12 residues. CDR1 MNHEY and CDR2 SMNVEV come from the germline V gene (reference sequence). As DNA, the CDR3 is TGTGCCAGCAGTGTCAGGGGGAATGAGCAGTTCTTC. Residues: CASSVRGNEQFF.

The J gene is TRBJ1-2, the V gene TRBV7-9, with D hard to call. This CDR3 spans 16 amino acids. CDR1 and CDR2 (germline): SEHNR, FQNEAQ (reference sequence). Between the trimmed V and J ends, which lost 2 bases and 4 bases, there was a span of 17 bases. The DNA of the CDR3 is TGTGCCAGCAGCTTAACGTCACCCCGGGCTAGCTATGGCTACACCTTC. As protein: CASSLTSPRASYGYTF.

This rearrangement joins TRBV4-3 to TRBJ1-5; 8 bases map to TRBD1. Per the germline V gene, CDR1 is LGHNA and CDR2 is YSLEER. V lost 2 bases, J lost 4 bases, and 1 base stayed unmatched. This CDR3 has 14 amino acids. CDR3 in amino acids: CASSQNRGNQPQHF. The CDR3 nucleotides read TGCGCCAGCAGCCAAAACAGGGGGAATCAGCCCCAGCATTTT.

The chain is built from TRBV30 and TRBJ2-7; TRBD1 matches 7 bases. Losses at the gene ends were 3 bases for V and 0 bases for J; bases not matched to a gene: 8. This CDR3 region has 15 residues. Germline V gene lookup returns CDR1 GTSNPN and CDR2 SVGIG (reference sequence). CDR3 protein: CAWRVGTEYSYEQYF. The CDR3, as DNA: TGTGCCTGGAGGGTTGGGACAGAATACTCCTACGAGCAGTACTTC.

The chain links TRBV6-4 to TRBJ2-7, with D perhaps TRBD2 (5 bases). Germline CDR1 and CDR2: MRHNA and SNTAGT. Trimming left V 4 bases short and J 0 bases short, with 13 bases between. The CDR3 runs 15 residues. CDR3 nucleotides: TGTGCCAGCAGTGGAGGACTCAGCAGCTCCTACGAGCAGTACTTC. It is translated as CASSGGLSSSYEQYF.

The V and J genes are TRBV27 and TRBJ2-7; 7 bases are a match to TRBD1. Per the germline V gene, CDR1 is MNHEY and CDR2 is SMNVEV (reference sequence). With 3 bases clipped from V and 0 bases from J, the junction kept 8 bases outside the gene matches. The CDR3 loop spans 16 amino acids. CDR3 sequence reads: CASSFYQGVSSYEQYF. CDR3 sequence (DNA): TGTGCCAGCAGTTTTTACCAGGGGGTAAGCTCCTACGAGCAGTACTTC.

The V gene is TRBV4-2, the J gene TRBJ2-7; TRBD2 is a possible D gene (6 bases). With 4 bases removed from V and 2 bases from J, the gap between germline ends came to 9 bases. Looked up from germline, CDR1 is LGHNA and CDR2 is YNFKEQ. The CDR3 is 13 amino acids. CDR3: CASSPAGTYEQYF. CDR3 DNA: TGTGCCAGCAGCCCGGCGGGGACCTACGAGCAGTACTTC.

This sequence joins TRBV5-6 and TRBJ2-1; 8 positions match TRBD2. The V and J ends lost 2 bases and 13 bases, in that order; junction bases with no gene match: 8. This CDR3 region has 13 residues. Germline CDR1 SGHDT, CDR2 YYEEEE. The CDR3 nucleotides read TGTGCCAGCAGCTTAGGGACTAGTAAATTTCAGTTCTTC. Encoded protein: CASSLGTSKFQFF.

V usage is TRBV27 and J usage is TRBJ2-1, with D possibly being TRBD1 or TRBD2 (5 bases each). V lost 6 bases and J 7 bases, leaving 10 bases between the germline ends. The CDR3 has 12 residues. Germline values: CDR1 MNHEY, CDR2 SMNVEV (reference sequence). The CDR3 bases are TGTGCCAGCAGCGCCTGGGGGAATGAGCAGTTCTTC. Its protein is CASSAWGNEQFF.

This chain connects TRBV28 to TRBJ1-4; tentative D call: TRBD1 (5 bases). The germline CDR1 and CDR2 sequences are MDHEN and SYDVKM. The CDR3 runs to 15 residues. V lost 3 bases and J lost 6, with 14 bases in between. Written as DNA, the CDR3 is TGTGCCAGCAGTTTGGATGAGGGGCCGGATGAAAAACTGTTTTTT. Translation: CASSLDEGPDEKLFF.

The DNA of the CDR3 is TGTGCCAGCAGCCTCGCAACGCCTGGCTACGAGCAGTACTTC. This translates into CASSLATPGYEQYF. This sequence joins TRBV27 and TRBJ2-7; D is uncertain. Germline CDR1 and CDR2: MNHEY and SMNVEV (reference sequence). V lost 6 bases, J lost 3 bases, and 15 bases lay in between. CDR3 length equals 14 residues.

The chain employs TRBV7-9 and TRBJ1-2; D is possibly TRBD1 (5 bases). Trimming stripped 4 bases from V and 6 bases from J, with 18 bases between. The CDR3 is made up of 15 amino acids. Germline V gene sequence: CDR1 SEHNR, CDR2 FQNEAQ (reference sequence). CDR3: CASSSEVLRGDGYTF. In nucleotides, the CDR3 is TGTGCCAGCAGCTCAGAGGTCTTACGAGGGGATGGCTACACCTTC.

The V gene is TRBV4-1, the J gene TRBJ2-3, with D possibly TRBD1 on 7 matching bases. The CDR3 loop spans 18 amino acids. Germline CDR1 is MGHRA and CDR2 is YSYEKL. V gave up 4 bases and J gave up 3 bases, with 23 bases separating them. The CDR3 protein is CASSLRVAGQLVTDTQYF. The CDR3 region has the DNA TGCGCCAGCAGCCTGAGGGTGGCGGGACAGTTGGTAACAGATACGCAGTATTTT.

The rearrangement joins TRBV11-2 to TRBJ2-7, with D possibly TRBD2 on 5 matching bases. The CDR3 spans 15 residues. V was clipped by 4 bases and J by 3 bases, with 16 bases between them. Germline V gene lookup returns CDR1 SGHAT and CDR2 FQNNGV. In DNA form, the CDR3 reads TGTGCCAGCAGCTCTCAGGTCGAGAGGGACTACGAGCAGTACTTC. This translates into CASSSQVERDYEQYF.

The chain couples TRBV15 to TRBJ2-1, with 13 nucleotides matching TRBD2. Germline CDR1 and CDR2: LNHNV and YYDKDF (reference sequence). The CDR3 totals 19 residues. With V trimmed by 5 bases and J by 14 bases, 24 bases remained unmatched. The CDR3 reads CATSVSTGSRLAGGRREFF. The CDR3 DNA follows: TGTGCCACCAGCGTATCGACAGGGAGTCGACTAGCGGGAGGCAGAAGGGAGTTCTTC.

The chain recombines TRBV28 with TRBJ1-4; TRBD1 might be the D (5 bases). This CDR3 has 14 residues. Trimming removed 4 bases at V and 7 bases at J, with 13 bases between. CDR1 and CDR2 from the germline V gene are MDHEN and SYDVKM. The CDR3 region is CASSWGRKIEKLFF. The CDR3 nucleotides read TGTGCCAGCAGTTGGGGGAGAAAGATTGAAAAACTGTTTTTT.

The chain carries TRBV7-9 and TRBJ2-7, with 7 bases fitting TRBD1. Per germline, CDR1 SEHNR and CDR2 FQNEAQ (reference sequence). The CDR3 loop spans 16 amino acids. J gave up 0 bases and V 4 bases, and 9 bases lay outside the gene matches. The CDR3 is CASSSSTGVSSYEQYF. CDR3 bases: TGTGCCAGCAGCTCTTCAACAGGGGTGAGCTCCTACGAGCAGTACTTC.

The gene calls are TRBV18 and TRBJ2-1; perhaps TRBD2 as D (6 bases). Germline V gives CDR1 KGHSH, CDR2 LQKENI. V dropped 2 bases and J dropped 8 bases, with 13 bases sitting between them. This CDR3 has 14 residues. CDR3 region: CASSPKRLAHEQFF. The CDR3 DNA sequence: TGTGCCAGCTCACCAAAAAGGCTAGCGCATGAGCAGTTCTTC.

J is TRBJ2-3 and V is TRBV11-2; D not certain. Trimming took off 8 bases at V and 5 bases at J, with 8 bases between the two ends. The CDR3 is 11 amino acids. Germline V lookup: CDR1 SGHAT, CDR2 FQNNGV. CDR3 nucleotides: TGTGCCAGCCGTTACCTAGATACGCAGTATTTT. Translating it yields CASRYLDTQYF.

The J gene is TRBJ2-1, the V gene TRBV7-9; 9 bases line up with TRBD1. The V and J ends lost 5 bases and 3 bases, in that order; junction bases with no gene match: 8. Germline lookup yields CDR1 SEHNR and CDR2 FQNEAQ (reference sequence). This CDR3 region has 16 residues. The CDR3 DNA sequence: TGTGCCAGCAGCACGCACGGGACAGGGAACTACAATGAGCAGTTCTTC. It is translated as CASSTHGTGNYNEQFF.

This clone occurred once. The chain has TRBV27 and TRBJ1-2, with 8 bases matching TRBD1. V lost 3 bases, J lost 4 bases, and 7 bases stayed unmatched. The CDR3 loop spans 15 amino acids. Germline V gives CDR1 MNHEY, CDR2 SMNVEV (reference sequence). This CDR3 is CASSFSDRVSYGYTF. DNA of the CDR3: TGTGCCAGCAGTTTCTCGGACAGGGTGTCCTATGGCTACACCTTC.

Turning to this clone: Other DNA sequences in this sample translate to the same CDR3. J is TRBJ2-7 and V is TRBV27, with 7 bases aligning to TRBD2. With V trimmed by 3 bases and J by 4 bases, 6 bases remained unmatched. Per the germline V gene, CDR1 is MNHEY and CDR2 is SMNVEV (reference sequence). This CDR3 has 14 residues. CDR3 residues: CASSLGRERYEQYF. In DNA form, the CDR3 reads TGTGCCAGCAGTTTGGGGCGGGAGAGGTACGAGCAGTACTTC.

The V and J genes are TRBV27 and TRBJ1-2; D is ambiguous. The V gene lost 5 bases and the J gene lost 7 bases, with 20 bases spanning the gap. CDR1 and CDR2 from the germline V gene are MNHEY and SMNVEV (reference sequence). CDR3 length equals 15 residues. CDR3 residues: CASSNPRELPFGYTF. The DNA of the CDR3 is TGTGCCAGCAGTAACCCACGGGAGCTCCCCTTTGGCTACACCTTC.